The source of this T cell receptor (beta chain) is a study of blood T cell repertoires in COVID-19. This clone was counted a single time. V shed 6 bases and J 3 bases; nucleotides not matched to a gene: 15. The CDR3 runs 18 residues. The germline V gene has CDR1 MGHDK and CDR2 SYGVNS. TCRdb's copy holds only in-frame clones and misses some; the assay was immunoSEQ multiplex PCR. The sample contains fewer than 300,000 clones, more than 85% of which appear only once. V usage is TRBV25-1 and J usage is TRBJ1-3; 9 nucleotides line up with TRBD1. The sequence was obtained from a person aged 18-29 years with COVID-19, enrolled during active disease. The specimen sequenced was peripheral blood. The CDR3 region is CASSRTGGGFRSGNTIYF. CDR3 DNA: TGTGCCAGCAGCCGTACAGGGGGCGGATTTCGTAGTGGAAACACCATATATTTT.